The subject of this entry is one T cell receptor beta chain. 60 Vbeta and 13 Jbeta primers were used in PCR. Clones were sequenced by immunoSEQ multiplex PCR, and TCRdb holds only the in-frame ones, with some missing. The data show fewer than 250,000 clones, more than 70% seen once. Trimming took 1 base from V and 2 from J, leaving 12 bases between them. The CDR3 loop spans 16 amino acids. CDR1 and CDR2 from the germline V gene are MGHRA and YSYEKL. All the people who gave samples were healthy bone marrow donors. Nobody recorded the CMV serostatus of this donor. The data were taken from a study of cytomegalovirus exposure and HLA in healthy donors.

The sequenced material came from PBMCs. The TCR comes from a human donor in good health. The chain joins TRBV4-1 to TRBJ2-1; D is possibly TRBD1 (5 bases). CDR3 in amino acids: CASSQAPRGAYNEQFF. In DNA, the CDR3 is TGCGCCAGCAGCCAAGCCCCTAGGGGCGCCTACAATGAGCAGTTCTTC.